This T cell receptor beta chain was retrieved from a study of OX40 agonist ivuxolimab in advanced cancers. Study summary: Intravenous ivuxolimab at 0.01 to 10 mg/kg was given to patients every 2 weeks. Patients achieving partial responses numbered three: one hepatocellular carcinoma case and two cutaneous melanoma cases. General observations from the study: At 0.1 to 3.0 mg/kg, clonal expansion of CD4+ and CD8+ blood T cells had occurred by week 6. Expanded clones were, on average, more numerous among CD8+ T cells than CD4+.

This clone occurred once. The antigen remains undetermined. Some clones are missing from TCRdb's copy, which holds only in-frame ones; the method was immunoSEQ multiplex PCR. This table holds approximately 57,000 clones, roughly 86% found once. The CDR3 runs 14 residues. Looked up from germline, CDR1 is SNHLY and CDR2 is FYNNEI. Trimming shortened V by 7 bases and J by 2 bases, and 13 bases separated the two germline ends. The source material was CD4+ or CD8+ T cells sorted from blood, sampled in a trial of the OX40 agonist ivuxolimab. The chain combines TRBV2 with TRBJ2-3; D may be TRBD1 (6 bases). This receptor was taken from an adult with an advanced solid tumor such as melanoma, head and neck, liver or kidney cancer. CDR3 sequence: CASKGTKDTDTQYF. In DNA form, the CDR3 reads TGTGCCAGCAAAGGGACAAAGGACACAGATACGCAGTATTTT.